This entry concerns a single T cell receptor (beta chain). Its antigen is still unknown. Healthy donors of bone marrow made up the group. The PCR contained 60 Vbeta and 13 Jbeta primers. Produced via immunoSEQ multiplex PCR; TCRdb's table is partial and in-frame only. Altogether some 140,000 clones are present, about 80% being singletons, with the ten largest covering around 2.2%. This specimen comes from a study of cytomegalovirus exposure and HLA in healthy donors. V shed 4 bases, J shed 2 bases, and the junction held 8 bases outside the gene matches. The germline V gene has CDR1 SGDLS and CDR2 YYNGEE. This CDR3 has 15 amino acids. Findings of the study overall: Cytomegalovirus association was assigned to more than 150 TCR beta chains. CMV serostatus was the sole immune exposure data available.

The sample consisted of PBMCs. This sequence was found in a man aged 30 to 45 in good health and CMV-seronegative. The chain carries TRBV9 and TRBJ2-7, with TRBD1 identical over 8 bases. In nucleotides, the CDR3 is TGTGCCAGCAGCCCCACCGGACAGGGCACCTACGAGCAGTACTTC. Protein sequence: CASSPTGQGTYEQYF. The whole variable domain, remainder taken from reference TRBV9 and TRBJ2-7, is DSGVTQTPKHLITATGQRVTLRCSPRSGDLSVYWYQQSLDQGLQFLIQYYNGEERAKGNILERFSAQQFPDLHSELNLSSLELGDSALYFCASSPTGQGTYEQYFGPGTRLTVT.